A single sample is the source of the 14 T cell receptor beta chains below, sequenced in a study of beta chain features in type 1 diabetes. Study results and caveats: A moderate, significant TCRB CDR3 shortening appeared in type 1 diabetes across four CD4+ subsets.

No antigen has been identified for these receptors. TCRB transcripts that were expressed got sequenced, as all of the isolated RNA had been reverse transcribed. The data were produced by immunoSEQ multiplex PCR, yet TCRdb's version contains in-frame clones alone and is incomplete. The sample records 150,000 to 200,000 clones, approximately 8.7% being singletons. The specimen sequenced was central memory CD4+ T cells from blood. The receptors derive from a woman aged 25 to 39 with type 1 diabetes.

This clone was seen a handful of times. The rearrangement links TRBV6-6 to TRBJ1-1, with D tentatively TRBD1 (6 bases). In germline, CDR1 is MNHNY, CDR2 SVGAGI (reference sequence). Trimming shortened V by 6 bases and J by 10 bases, and 18 bases separated the two germline ends. The CDR3 is made up of 13 amino acids. CDR3: CASSPQGGATAFF. The CDR3 nucleotides are TGTGCCAGCAGCCCTCAAGGGGGGGCAACAGCTTTCTTT.

The genes are TRBV21-1 and TRBJ2-7; TRBD1, the table's D call, lacks a check against the DNA. TRBV21-1 has pseudogene status. The CDR3 consists of 17 residues. The CDR3 bases are TGTGCCAGCAGCGCTCACCGGGACAGGAGCAGCTCCTACGAGCAGTACTTC. This translates into CASSAHRDRSSSYEQYF.

This clone was counted only a few times. The rearrangement joins TRBV5-1 to TRBJ2-5; D unclear. Per the germline V gene, CDR1 is SGHRS and CDR2 is YFSETQ. Trimming pared 4 bases from V and 5 bases from J, leaving 15 bases between. This CDR3 comprises 14 residues. The CDR3 coding sequence is TGCGCCAGCAGCGCGACCCCAGCGAGGGAGACCCAGTACTTC. It translates to CASSATPARETQYF.

The chain joins TRBV5-1 to TRBJ2-1; perhaps TRBD2 as D (6 bases). This CDR3 comprises 14 residues. With 6 bases removed from V and 0 bases from J, the gap between germline ends came to 10 bases. Germline V gene data show CDR1 as SGHRS and CDR2 as YFSETQ. This chain's CDR3 is CASTSESSYNEQFF. As DNA, the CDR3 is TGCGCCAGCACTAGCGAGAGCTCCTACAATGAGCAGTTCTTC.

This rearrangement joins TRBV7-6 to TRBJ2-7; a weak D match, TRBD1 (6 bases). The V end was cut by 5 bases, the J end by 1 base, with 18 bases between. Germline CDR1 reads SGHVS; CDR2 reads FNYEAQ. CDR3 length equals 16 residues. CDR3 region: CASSRSVQGQSYEQYF. CDR3 coding DNA: TGTGCCAGCAGCCGTTCGGTCCAGGGGCAATCCTACGAGCAGTACTTC. The full variable domain, rest sourced from reference TRBV7-6 and TRBJ2-7, is GAGVSQSPRYKVTKRGQDVALRCDPISGHVSLYWYRQALGQGPEFLTYFNYEAQQDKSGLPNDRFSAERPEGSISTLTIQRTEQRDSAMYRCASSRSVQGQSYEQYFGPGTRLTVT.

This clone has more than one count but fewer than ten. The rearrangement joins TRBV30 to TRBJ2-7, with TRBD2 matching over 14 bases. CDR1 GTSNPN and CDR2 SVGIG come from the germline V gene (reference sequence). The CDR3 loop spans 15 amino acids. Trimming cost V 4 bases and J 6 bases; bases outside gene matches: 8. Written as DNA, the CDR3 is TGTGCCTGGAAACCCGGACTAGCGGGAGGCGGCGAGCAGTACTTC. Protein: CAWKPGLAGGGEQYF.

This clone showed up just a few times. The rearrangement joins TRBV19 to TRBJ2-4, with D tentatively TRBD1 (5 bases). Germline CDR1 LNHDA, CDR2 SQIVND (reference sequence). The CDR3 runs to 14 residues. Deletions cut 3 bases from V and 5 bases from J, with 11 bases between. This chain's CDR3 is CASSIQGIENIQYF. The CDR3 DNA reads as TGTGCCAGTAGTATCCAGGGAATTGAAAACATTCAGTACTTC.

This clone was picked up a small number of times. The chain couples TRBV4-2 to TRBJ2-5; 7 bases agree with TRBD2. CDR3 length: 15 amino acids. V lost 2 bases to trimming and J lost 5 bases; unmatched junction nucleotides: 8. The V gene's germline CDR1 is LGHNA and CDR2 YNFKEQ. The CDR3, as DNA: TGTGCCAGCAGCCAAAAAGCGGTGGGGGGGGAGACCCAGTACTTC. It translates to CASSQKAVGGETQYF.

This clone has more than one count but fewer than ten. The chain joins TRBV5-1 to TRBJ2-3, with D perhaps TRBD2 (6 bases). V was cut by 8 bases and J by 2 bases, with 18 bases left in between. Per the germline V gene, CDR1 is SGHRS and CDR2 is YFSETQ. The CDR3 is 15 amino acids. The DNA of the CDR3 is TGCGCCAGTTCCCGGGGGTCGGATAACACAGATACGCAGTATTTT. Its translation is CASSRGSDNTDTQYF.

This clone was seen only a few times. The chain is built from TRBV10-2 and TRBJ2-3; D call uncertain. CDR3 size: 14 residues. The V gene's germline CDR1 is WSHSY and CDR2 SAAADI. Deletions cut 3 bases from V and 2 bases from J, with 9 bases between. The CDR3 loop reads CASSENGDTDTQYF. DNA of the CDR3: TGCGCCAGCAGTGAAAACGGTGACACAGATACGCAGTATTTT.

The chain uses TRBV19 and TRBJ1-2, with a weak D call TRBD1 (6 bases). The CDR3 has 13 residues. V was clipped by 4 bases and J by 9 bases, with 15 bases between them. Germline-derived CDR1 and CDR2 are LNHDA and SQIVND (reference sequence). The DNA for the CDR3 is TGTGCCAGTAGTACATCACAGGGAACCCGCTACACCTTC. It translates to CASSTSQGTRYTF.

This clone was counted many times. This chain uses TRBV14 with TRBJ2-7, with D possibly being TRBD1 (6 bases). This CDR3 has 15 residues. V was shortened by 1 base and J by 2 bases, with 12 bases between the two germline ends. Germline loops: CDR1 SGHDN, CDR2 FVKESK. The CDR3 DNA reads as TGTGCCAGCAGCCAAGTTGGACAGAACACCTACGAGCAGTACTTC. This gives the protein CASSQVGQNTYEQYF.

This clone turned up a few times. V usage is TRBV11-2 and J usage is TRBJ2-3; no clear D gene. Between the trimmed V and J ends, which lost 3 bases and 1 base, there was a span of 5 bases. Per the germline V gene, CDR1 is SGHAT and CDR2 is FQNNGV. CDR3 length: 13 amino acids. CDR3 coding DNA: TGTGCCAGCAGCTTTTCGGGCACAGATACGCAGTATTTT. This codes for CASSFSGTDTQYF.

The chain combines TRBV7-2 with TRBJ1-4; no clear D gene. Germline CDR1 is SGHTA and CDR2 is FQGNSA. The CDR3 covers 12 residues. V was shortened by 0 bases and J by 8 bases, with 4 bases between the two germline ends. CDR3 in DNA: TGTGCCAGCAGCTTAGCGCAGGAAAAACTGTTTTTT. This gives the protein CASSLAQEKLFF.